The 21 T cell receptor beta chains below all came from one sample that was sequenced in a study of blood T cell repertoires in COVID-19. Method: immunoSEQ multiplex PCR; TCRdb's copy keeps in-frame clones and lacks some. In the table there are around 250,000 clones, about 90% of which are singletons. Sequencing was done on a sample of peripheral blood. These TCRs come from a woman aged 65 to 85 with COVID-19, enrolled during active disease.

This chain links TRBV11-2 with TRBJ1-2, with TRBD1 matching over 7 bases. Germline V gene data show CDR1 as SGHAT and CDR2 as FQNNGV. CDR3 length equals 13 residues. CDR3 bases: TGTGCGGCCGGGACAGACCCTAGGTATGGCTACACCTTC. Protein sequence: CAAGTDPRYGYTF.

This clone has more than one count but fewer than ten. The chain employs TRBV11-2 and TRBJ2-7, with TRBD1 matching over 7 bases. The CDR3 has 14 amino acids. J was trimmed by 2 bases and V by 6 bases; bases with no gene match: 7. Germline V gives CDR1 SGHAT, CDR2 FQNNGV. The chain's CDR3 is CASRPGQEAYEQYF. The CDR3 region has the DNA TGTGCCAGCAGACCTGGACAGGAAGCCTACGAGCAGTACTTC. The full variable domain, its missing parts supplied by reference TRBV11-2 and TRBJ2-7, is EAGVAQSPRYKIIEKRQSVAFWCNPISGHATLYWYQQILGQGPKLLIQFQNNGVVDDSQLPKDRFSAERLKGVDSTLKIQPAKLEDSAVYLCASRPGQEAYEQYFGPGTRLTVT.

This clone was seen once. The chain has TRBV5-1 and TRBJ1-6, with a weak D call TRBD1 (6 bases). Germline-derived CDR1 and CDR2 are SGHRS and YFSETQ. With 0 bases removed from V and 10 bases from J, the gap between germline ends came to 14 bases. This CDR3 spans 15 amino acids. Written as DNA, the CDR3 is TGCGCCAGCAGCTTGGCAACAGGGTCGGGATCACCCCTCCACTTT. Its protein product is CASSLATGSGSPLHF.

The chain joins TRBV27 to TRBJ2-5; the match to TRBD2 covers 7 bases. Trimming at V came to 4 bases and at J to 2 bases, leaving 4 bases not matched to a gene. Germline lookup yields CDR1 MNHEY and CDR2 SMNVEV (reference sequence). The CDR3 length is 14 residues. The CDR3: CASSSWGGQETQYF. The DNA of the CDR3 is TGTGCCAGCAGTTCATGGGGGGGGCAAGAGACCCAGTACTTC.

This chain connects TRBV5-1 to TRBJ2-3, with D unclear. This CDR3 is built from 15 residues. Germline CDR1 is SGHRS and CDR2 is YFSETQ. V was shortened by 0 bases and J by 1 base, with 9 bases between the two germline ends. The CDR3 DNA is TGCGCCAGCAGCTTGGACAGTTCCCGCACAGATACGCAGTATTTT. Protein: CASSLDSSRTDTQYF.

The genes are TRBV14 and TRBJ2-3; D ambiguous. The CDR3 spans 15 residues. V gave up 4 bases and J gave up 0 bases, with 11 bases separating them. Germline CDR1 SGHDN, CDR2 FVKESK. CDR3 nucleotide sequence: TGTGCCAGCAGCCCCTGGCAGGTTAGCACAGATACGCAGTATTTT. It codes for CASSPWQVSTDTQYF.

This sequence joins TRBV19 and TRBJ1-1, with 10 bases fitting TRBD1. J gave up 8 bases and V 7 bases, and 13 bases lay outside the gene matches. The CDR3 spans 15 residues. CDR1 is LNHDA, CDR2 SQIVND, per germline (reference sequence). CDR3 coding DNA: TGTGCCAGTATTCCTCATAGGACAGGGGGTAGCGAAGCTTTCTTT. This translates into CASIPHRTGGSEAFF.

The chain employs TRBV5-1 and TRBJ1-6; 8 nucleotides match TRBD1. Trimming cost V 7 bases and J 0 bases; bases outside gene matches: 15. CDR1 and CDR2 from the germline V gene are SGHRS and YFSETQ. The CDR3 is made up of 19 amino acids. CDR3 sequence: CASSPGQGAMSSYNSPLHF. CDR3 nucleotides: TGCGCCAGCTCACCTGGGCAGGGGGCTATGAGCTCCTATAATTCACCCCTCCACTTT.

This chain joins TRBV6-5 and TRBJ2-7; 12 positions match TRBD1. This CDR3 has 15 residues. V gave up 5 bases and J gave up 6 bases; unmatched junction bases: 8. Germline CDR1 is MNHEY and CDR2 is SVGAGI. The CDR3 bases are TGTGCCAGCAGTACAACCGGGACAGGGGGCTCCGAGCAGTACTTC. This sequence encodes CASSTTGTGGSEQYF.

The chain has TRBV6-2 or TRBV6-3 and TRBJ2-7; TRBD1 matches at 10 bases. The germline gives CDR1 MNHEY, CDR2 SVGEGT. Losses at the gene ends were 6 bases for V and 7 bases for J; bases not matched to a gene: 6. This CDR3 is 13 amino acids long. The DNA for the CDR3 is TGTGCCAGCAGCGACAGGGGGCGAGAGGAGCAGTACTTC. Protein sequence: CASSDRGREEQYF.

The chain joins TRBV12-3 or TRBV12-4 to TRBJ1-4, with D perhaps TRBD1 (5 bases). The CDR3 runs to 13 residues. The ends were cut back, 6 bases at V and 8 bases at J, with 13 bases in the middle. The CDR3 here is CASRPGTGEKLFF. The DNA for the CDR3 is TGTGCCAGCAGACCCGGGACTGGGGAAAAACTGTTTTTT.

J is TRBJ2-7 and V is TRBV19; possible D gene TRBD2, 6 bases. The CDR3 has 15 residues. V was pared by 2 bases and J by 2 bases, with 13 bases between. CDR1 and CDR2 (germline): LNHDA, SQIVND (reference sequence). The CDR3 nucleotides read TGTGCCAGTAGTATATCGCCTAGCGCCGCCTACGAGCAGTACTTC. Translated, it gives CASSISPSAAYEQYF.

This sequence joins TRBV28 and TRBJ1-3; D unresolved. V was pared by 3 bases and J by 0 bases, with 3 bases between. Germline values: CDR1 MDHEN, CDR2 SYDVKM. This CDR3 contains 13 residues. The CDR3 spells CASSFSSGNTIYF. CDR3 DNA sequence: TGTGCCAGCAGTTTCAGCTCTGGAAACACCATATATTTT.

The V call is TRBV7-2, the J call TRBJ2-4; D uncertain. Deletions cut 0 bases from V and 0 bases from J, with 6 bases between. The V gene's germline CDR1 is SGHTA and CDR2 FQGNSA. This CDR3 comprises 15 residues. This CDR3 reads CASSLAGLAKNIQYF. In nucleotides, the CDR3 is TGTGCCAGCAGCTTAGCCGGGTTAGCCAAAAACATTCAGTACTTC.

The chain recombines TRBV2 with TRBJ1-2; 10 nucleotides line up with TRBD1. Germline V gene lookup returns CDR1 SNHLY and CDR2 FYNNEI. Trimming removed 7 bases from V and 5 bases from J; junction bases left unmatched: 19. The length of the CDR3 is 18 residues. Here the CDR3 DNA reads TGTGCCAGCACCAGAGCCACAGCCGGGACAGGGGAGGGATATGGCTACACCTTC. It codes for CASTRATAGTGEGYGYTF.

This chain joins TRBV2 and TRBJ2-1; D might be TRBD2 (6 bases). The CDR3 length is 15 residues. The germline gives CDR1 SNHLY, CDR2 FYNNEI. The ends were cut back, 6 bases at V and 3 bases at J, with 15 bases in the middle. The CDR3 region is CASRVREKGYNEQFF. The CDR3 nucleotides read TGTGCCAGCAGGGTCCGGGAGAAGGGCTACAATGAGCAGTTCTTC.

The chain uses TRBV6-5 and TRBJ2-2; no clear D gene. CDR3 length: 12 amino acids. Germline CDR1 is MNHEY and CDR2 is SVGAGI. V gave up 6 bases and J gave up 5 bases, with 7 bases separating them. The CDR3 loop is CASRQSTGELFF. The CDR3 DNA sequence: TGTGCCAGCAGACAGAGTACCGGGGAGCTGTTTTTT.

The chain carries TRBV12-3 or TRBV12-4 and TRBJ2-1; 8 positions agree with TRBD1. Trimming at V came to 7 bases and at J to 10 bases, leaving 9 bases not matched to a gene. There are 13 residues in the CDR3. The CDR3 DNA is TGTGCCAGCACCGGGACAGGCAAAAGGGAGCAGTTCTTC. Its translation: CASTGTGKREQFF.

This chain joins TRBV29-1 and TRBJ1-5, with TRBD1 matching 8 bases. The CDR3 contains 14 residues. CDR1 and CDR2 from the germline V gene are SQVTM and ANQGSEA. After removal of 5 bases from V and 4 bases from J, the junction contained 7 bases not matched to a gene. The CDR3 DNA follows: TGCAGCGTTCGACAGGGGCAGGGAAATCAGCCCCAGCATTTT. It translates to CSVRQGQGNQPQHF.

The chain joins TRBV9 to TRBJ2-3, with 9 bases identical to TRBD1. CDR1 is SGDLS and CDR2 is YYNGEE in the germline V gene. CDR3 length: 15 residues. V was clipped by 0 bases and J by 6 bases; unmatched bases: 5. CDR3 sequence reads: CASSVGRTGVDTQYF. In nucleotides, the CDR3 is TGTGCCAGCAGCGTAGGGAGGACAGGGGTGGATACGCAGTATTTT.

The chain links TRBV7-3 to TRBJ2-1; 8 positions match TRBD1. With 5 bases clipped from V and 2 bases from J, the junction kept 5 bases outside the gene matches. Germline lookup yields CDR1 SGHTA and CDR2 FQGTGA. The CDR3 length is 15 residues. The CDR3: CASSLQQGAYNEQFF. The DNA of the CDR3 is TGTGCCAGCAGCCTTCAACAGGGGGCCTACAATGAGCAGTTCTTC.